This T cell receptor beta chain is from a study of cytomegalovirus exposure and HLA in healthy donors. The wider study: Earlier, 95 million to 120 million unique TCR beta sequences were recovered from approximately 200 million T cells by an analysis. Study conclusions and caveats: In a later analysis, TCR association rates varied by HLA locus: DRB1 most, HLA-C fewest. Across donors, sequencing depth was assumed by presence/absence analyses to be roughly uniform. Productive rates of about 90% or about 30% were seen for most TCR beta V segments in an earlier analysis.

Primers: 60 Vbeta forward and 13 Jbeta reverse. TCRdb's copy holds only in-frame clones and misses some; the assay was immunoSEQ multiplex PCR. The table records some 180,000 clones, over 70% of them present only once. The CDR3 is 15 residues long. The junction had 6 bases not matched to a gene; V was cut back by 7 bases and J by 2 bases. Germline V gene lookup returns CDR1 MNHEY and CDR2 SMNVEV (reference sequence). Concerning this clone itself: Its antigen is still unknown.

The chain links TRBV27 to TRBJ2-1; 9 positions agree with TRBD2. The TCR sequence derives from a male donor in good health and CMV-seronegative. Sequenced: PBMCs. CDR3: CASTGAGGAYNEQFF. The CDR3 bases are TGTGCCAGCACTGGAGCGGGGGGAGCCTACAATGAGCAGTTCTTC.